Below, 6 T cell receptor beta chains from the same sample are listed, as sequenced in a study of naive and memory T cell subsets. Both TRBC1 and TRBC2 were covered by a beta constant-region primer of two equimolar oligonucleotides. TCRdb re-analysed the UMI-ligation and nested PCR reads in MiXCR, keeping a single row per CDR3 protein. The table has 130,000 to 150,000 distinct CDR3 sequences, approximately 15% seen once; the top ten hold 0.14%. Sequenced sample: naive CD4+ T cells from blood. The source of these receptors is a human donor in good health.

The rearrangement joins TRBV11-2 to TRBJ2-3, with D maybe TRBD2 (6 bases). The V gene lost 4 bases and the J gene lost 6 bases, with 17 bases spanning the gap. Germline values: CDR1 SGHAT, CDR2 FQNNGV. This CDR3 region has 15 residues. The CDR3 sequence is CASSSTGREVDTQYF. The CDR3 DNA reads TGTGCCAGCAGCTCGACCGGGCGGGAAGTCGATACGCAGTATTTT.

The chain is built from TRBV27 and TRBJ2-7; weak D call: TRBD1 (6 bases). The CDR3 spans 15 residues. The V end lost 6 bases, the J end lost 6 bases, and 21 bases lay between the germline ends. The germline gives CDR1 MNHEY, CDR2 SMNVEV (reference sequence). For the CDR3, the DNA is TGTGCCAGCAGCAATGCCCGAGGACAGACTTCCGAGCAGTACTTC. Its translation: CASSNARGQTSEQYF.

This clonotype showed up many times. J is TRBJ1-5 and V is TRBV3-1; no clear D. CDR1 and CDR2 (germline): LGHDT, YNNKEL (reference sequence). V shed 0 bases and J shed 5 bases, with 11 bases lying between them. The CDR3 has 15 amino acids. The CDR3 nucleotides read TGTGCCAGCAGCCAAGATTCGGCAGGTCATCAGCCCCAGCATTTT. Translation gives CASSQDSAGHQPQHF. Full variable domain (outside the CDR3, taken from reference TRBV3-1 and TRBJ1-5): DTAVSQTPKYLVTQMGNDKSIKCEQNLGHDTMYWYKQDSKKFLKIMFSYNNKELIINETVPNRFSPKSPDKAHLNLHINSLELGDSAVYFCASSQDSAGHQPQHFGDGTRLSIL.

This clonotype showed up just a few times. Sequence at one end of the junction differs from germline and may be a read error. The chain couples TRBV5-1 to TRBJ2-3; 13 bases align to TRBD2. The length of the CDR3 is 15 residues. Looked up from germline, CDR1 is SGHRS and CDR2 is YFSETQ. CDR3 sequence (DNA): TGCGCCAGCAGTTCGGGTATGACTAGCGGGAGGATTCGGAATTTT. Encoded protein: CASSSGMTSGRIRNF.

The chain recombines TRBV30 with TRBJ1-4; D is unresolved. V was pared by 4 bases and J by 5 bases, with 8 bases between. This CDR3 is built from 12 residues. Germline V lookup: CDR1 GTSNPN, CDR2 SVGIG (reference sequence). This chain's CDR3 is CAWTALNEKLFF. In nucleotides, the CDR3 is TGTGCCTGGACAGCTCTCAATGAAAAACTGTTTTTT.

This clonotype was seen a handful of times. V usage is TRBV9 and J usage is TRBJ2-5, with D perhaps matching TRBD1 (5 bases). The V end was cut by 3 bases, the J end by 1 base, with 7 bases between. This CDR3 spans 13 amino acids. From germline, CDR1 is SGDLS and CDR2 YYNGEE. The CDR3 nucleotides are TGTGCCAGCAGCGGGGGCCTCCAAGAGACCCAGTACTTC. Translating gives CASSGGLQETQYF.